This entry lists 9 T cell receptor beta chains sequenced from one sample in a study of shared clonotypes between healthy human individuals. Assay used: immunoSEQ multiplex PCR; TCRdb lists only in-frame clones, some missing. The data hold about 2 million clones, with about 95% observed a single time. The sequencing sample was made of naive CD4+ T cells sorted from blood. Stated subset: CD45RA+ positively selected. The receptors stem from a man between 18 and 29 years old in good health.

This chain uses TRBV15 with TRBJ1-5, with TRBD1 matching over 7 bases. Germline lookup yields CDR1 LNHNV and CDR2 YYDKDF (reference sequence). Trimming removed 4 bases from V and 3 bases from J; junction bases left unmatched: 6. CDR3 length: 15 residues. The CDR3 here is CATSTGTAYNQPQHF. The CDR3 DNA follows: TGTGCCACCAGCACAGGGACAGCCTACAATCAGCCCCAGCATTTT. The full variable domain, in which reference TRBV15 and TRBJ1-5 provide the parts outside the CDR3, is DAMVIQNPRYQVTQFGKPVTLSCSQTLNHNVMYWYQQKSSQAPKLLFHYYDKDFNNEADTPDNFQSRRPNTSFCFLDIRSPGLGDTAMYLCATSTGTAYNQPQHFGDGTRLSIL.

V and J are TRBV6-6 and TRBJ1-2; D is ambiguous. Between the trimmed V and J ends, which lost 2 bases and 6 bases, there was a span of 13 bases. The CDR3 is made up of 14 amino acids. Germline V lookup: CDR1 MNHNY, CDR2 SVGAGI (reference sequence). The DNA of the CDR3 is TGTGCCAGCAGTTACGGGCCTCTTGAGGATGGCTACACCTTC. Protein sequence: CASSYGPLEDGYTF.

This clone has a single count. This sequence joins TRBV4-3 and TRBJ1-1; 10 bases match TRBD1. The CDR3 has 14 residues. Germline lookup yields CDR1 LGHNA and CDR2 YSLEER. Germline trimming cut 0 bases from V and 11 bases from J; bases unmatched to any gene: 6. CDR3 bases: TGCGCCAGCAGCCAAGAGGGACAGGGGATTCCGGCTTTCTTT. The encoded protein is CASSQEGQGIPAFF.

The count of this clone is one. CDR3 loop: CASIRTGTGISAKNIQYF. The CDR3 DNA reads as TGTGCCAGCATTCGGACCGGGACAGGGATCTCTGCCAAAAACATTCAGTACTTC. V gene TRBV11-2 combines with J gene TRBJ2-4, with 9 bases lining up with TRBD1. The CDR3 contains 18 residues. V lost 7 bases to trimming and J lost 1 base; unmatched junction nucleotides: 14. CDR1 SGHAT and CDR2 FQNNGV come from the germline V gene.

The chain carries TRBV4-2 and TRBJ2-7; TRBD2 matches 9 bases. This CDR3 has 17 residues. The germline gives CDR1 LGHNA, CDR2 YNFKEQ. The V segment lost 5 bases and the J segment 0 bases; nucleotides outside the gene matches: 11. This chain's CDR3 is CASSEVWRGGTSYEQYF. The CDR3 DNA reads TGTGCCAGCAGCGAGGTCTGGCGGGGGGGAACCTCCTACGAGCAGTACTTC.

The chain links TRBV4-3 to TRBJ2-6; D gene unclear. V lost 8 bases to trimming and J lost 0 bases, with 20 bases between them. The CDR3 is 18 amino acids. Germline V gene lookup returns CDR1 LGHNA and CDR2 YSLEER. The CDR3 here is CASPSAGPEGSGANVLTF. In DNA, the CDR3 is TGCGCCAGCCCATCGGCAGGCCCCGAAGGCTCTGGGGCCAACGTCCTGACTTTC.

This chain uses TRBV5-1 with TRBJ1-1, with TRBD1 matching 9 bases. The ends lost 5 bases at V and 0 bases at J; junction bases unmatched: 8. The CDR3 spans 16 residues. CDR1 is SGHRS and CDR2 is YFSETQ in the germline V gene. The CDR3 DNA reads TGCGCCAGCAGGGGGACAGGGTATAATGTGAACACTGAAGCTTTCTTT. This codes for CASRGTGYNVNTEAFF.

CDR3 protein: CASNNRGRTEAFF. The CDR3 DNA follows: TGTGCCAGCAATAACAGGGGGCGGACTGAAGCTTTCTTT. The genes are TRBV11-2 and TRBJ1-1; 9 nucleotides match TRBD1. V was pared by 7 bases and J by 5 bases, with 5 bases of the junction left unmatched. CDR1 and CDR2 (germline): SGHAT, FQNNGV. The length of the CDR3 is 13 residues. Based on the CDR3 plus reference TRBV11-2 and TRBJ1-1, the full variable domain is EAGVAQSPRYKIIEKRQSVAFWCNPISGHATLYWYQQILGQGPKLLIQFQNNGVVDDSQLPKDRFSAERLKGVDSTLKIQPAKLEDSAVYLCASNNRGRTEAFFGQGTRLTVV.

This chain uses TRBV7-9 with TRBJ2-6, with unresolved D. Trimming stripped 8 bases from V and 2 bases from J, with 7 bases between. Germline values: CDR1 SEHNR, CDR2 FQNEAQ (reference sequence). There are 13 residues in the CDR3. As DNA, the CDR3 is TGTGCCAGCCCCGAGGCTGGGGCCAACGTCCTGACTTTC. This encodes CASPEAGANVLTF.